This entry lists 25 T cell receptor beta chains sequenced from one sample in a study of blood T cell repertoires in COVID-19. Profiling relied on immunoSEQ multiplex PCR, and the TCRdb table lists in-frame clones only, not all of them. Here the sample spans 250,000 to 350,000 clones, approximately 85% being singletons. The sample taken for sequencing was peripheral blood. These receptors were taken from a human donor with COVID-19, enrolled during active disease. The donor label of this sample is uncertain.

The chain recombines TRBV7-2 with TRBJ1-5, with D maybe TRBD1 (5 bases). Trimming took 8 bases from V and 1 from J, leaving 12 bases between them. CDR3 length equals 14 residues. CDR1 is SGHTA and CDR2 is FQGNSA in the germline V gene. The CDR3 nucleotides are TGTGCCAGCGGCCACGGACACAGCAATCAGCCCCAGCATTTT. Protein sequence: CASGHGHSNQPQHF. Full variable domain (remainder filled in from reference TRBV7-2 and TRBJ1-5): GAGVSQSPSNKVTEKGKDVELRCDPISGHTALYWYRQSLGQGLEFLIYFQGNSAPDKSGLPSDRFSAERTGGSVSTLTIQRTQQEDSAVYLCASGHGHSNQPQHFGDGTRLSIL.

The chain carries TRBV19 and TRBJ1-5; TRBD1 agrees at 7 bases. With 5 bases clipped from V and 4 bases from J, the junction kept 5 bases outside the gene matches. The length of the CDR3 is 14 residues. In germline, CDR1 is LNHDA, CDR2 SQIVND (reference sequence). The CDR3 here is CASSWDRRNQPQHF. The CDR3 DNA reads TGTGCCAGTAGTTGGGACAGACGGAATCAGCCCCAGCATTTT.

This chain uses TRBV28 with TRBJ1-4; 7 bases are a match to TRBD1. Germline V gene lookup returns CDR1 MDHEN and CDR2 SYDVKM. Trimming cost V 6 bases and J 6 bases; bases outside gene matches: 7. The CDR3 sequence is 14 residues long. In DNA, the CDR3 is TGTGCCAGCAGCCCCGACAGGGTGTATGAAAAACTGTTTTTT. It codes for CASSPDRVYEKLFF.

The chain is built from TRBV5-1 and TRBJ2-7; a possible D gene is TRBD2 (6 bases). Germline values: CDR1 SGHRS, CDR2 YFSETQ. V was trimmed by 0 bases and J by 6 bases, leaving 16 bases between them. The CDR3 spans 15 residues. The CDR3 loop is CASSLAIRPGVEQYF. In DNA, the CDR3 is TGCGCCAGCAGCTTGGCGATTCGCCCGGGGGTCGAGCAGTACTTC.

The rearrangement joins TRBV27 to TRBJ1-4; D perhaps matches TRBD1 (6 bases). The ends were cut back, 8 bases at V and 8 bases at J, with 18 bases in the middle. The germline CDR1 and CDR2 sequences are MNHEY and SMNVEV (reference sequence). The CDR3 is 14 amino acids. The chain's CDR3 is CASGRRGAGEKLFF. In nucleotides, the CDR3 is TGTGCCAGCGGGAGACGGGGGGCGGGGGAAAAACTGTTTTTT.

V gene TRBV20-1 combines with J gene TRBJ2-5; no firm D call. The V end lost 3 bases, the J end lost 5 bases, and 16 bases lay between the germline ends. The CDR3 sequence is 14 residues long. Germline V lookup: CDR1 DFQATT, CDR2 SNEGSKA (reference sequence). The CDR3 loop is CSASPRRRMETQYF. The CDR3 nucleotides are TGCAGTGCTAGTCCGCGGCGCCGGATGGAGACCCAGTACTTC.

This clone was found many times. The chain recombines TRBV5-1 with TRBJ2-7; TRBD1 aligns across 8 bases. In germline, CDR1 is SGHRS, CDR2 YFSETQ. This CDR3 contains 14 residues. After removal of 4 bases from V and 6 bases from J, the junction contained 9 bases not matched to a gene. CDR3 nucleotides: TGCGCCAGCAGCCCGGACAGGGCGTTCGGCGAGCAGTACTTC. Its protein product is CASSPDRAFGEQYF.

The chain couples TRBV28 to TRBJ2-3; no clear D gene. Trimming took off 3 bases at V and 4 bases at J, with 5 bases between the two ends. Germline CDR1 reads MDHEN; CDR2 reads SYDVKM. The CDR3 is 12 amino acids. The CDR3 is CASSLAADTQYF. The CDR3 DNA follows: TGTGCCAGCAGTTTGGCGGCAGATACGCAGTATTTT.

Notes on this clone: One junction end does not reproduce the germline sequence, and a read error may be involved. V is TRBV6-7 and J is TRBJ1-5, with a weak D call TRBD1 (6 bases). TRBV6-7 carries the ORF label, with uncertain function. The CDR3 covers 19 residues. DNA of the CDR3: TGCGCAGGGGTACCTGTCGGTCCCTTAAAGGACAGCCACAATCAGCCCCAGCATTTT. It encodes CAGVPVGPLKDSHNQPQHF.

CDR3 sequence reads: CASSPNPGGGGEQFF. The CDR3 coding sequence is TGTGCCAGCAGCCCCAATCCGGGGGGGGGAGGAGAGCAGTTCTTC. The chain carries TRBV3-1 (or the pseudogene TRBV3-2) and TRBJ2-1, with TRBD2 identical over 8 bases. With V trimmed by 4 bases and J by 10 bases, 12 bases remained unmatched. This CDR3 has 15 amino acids. CDR1 and CDR2 from the germline V gene are LGHDT and YNNKEL (reference sequence).

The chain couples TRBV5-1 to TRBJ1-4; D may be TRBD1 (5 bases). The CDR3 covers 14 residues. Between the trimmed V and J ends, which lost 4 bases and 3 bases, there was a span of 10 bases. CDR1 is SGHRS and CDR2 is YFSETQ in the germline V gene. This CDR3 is CASSVDSSNEKLFF. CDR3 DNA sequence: TGCGCCAGCAGCGTCGACAGCTCTAATGAAAAACTGTTTTTT.

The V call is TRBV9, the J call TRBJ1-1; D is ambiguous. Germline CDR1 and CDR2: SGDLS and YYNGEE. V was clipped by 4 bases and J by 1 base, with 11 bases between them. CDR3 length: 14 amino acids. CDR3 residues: CASSPPIANTEAFF. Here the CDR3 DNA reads TGTGCCAGCAGCCCACCGATAGCGAACACTGAAGCTTTCTTT.

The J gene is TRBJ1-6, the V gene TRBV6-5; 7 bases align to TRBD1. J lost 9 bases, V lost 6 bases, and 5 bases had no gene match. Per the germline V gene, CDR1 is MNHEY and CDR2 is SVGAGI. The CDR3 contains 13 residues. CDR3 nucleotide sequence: TGTGCCAGCAGGGTACAGGGGAGTTCACCCCTCCACTTT. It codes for CASRVQGSSPLHF.

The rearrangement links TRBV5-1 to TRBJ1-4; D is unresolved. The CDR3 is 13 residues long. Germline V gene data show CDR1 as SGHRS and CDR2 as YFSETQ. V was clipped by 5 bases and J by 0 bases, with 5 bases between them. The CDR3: CASSAATNEKLFF. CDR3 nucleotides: TGCGCCAGCAGTGCAGCAACTAATGAAAAACTGTTTTTT.

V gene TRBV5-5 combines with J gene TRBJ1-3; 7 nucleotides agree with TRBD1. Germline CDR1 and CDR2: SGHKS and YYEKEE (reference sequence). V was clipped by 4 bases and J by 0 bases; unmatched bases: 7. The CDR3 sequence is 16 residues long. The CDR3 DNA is TGTGCCAGCAGCGCCAGGGGGACCAACTCTGGAAACACCATATATTTT. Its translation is CASSARGTNSGNTIYF.

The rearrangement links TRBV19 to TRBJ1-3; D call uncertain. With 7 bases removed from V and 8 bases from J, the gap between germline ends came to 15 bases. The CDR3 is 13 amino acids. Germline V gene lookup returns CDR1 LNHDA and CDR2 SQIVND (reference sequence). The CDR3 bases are TGTGCCAGTACCTTAGTACCCGGGGACACCATATATTTT. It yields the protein CASTLVPGDTIYF.

The CDR3 here is CASEPDRGRPQHF. The DNA of the CDR3 is TGTGCCAGTGAACCAGACAGGGGTAGGCCCCAGCATTTT. The chain recombines TRBV19 with TRBJ1-5, with 8 positions matching TRBD1. Trimming removed 8 bases from V and 9 bases from J; junction bases left unmatched: 9. The germline V gene encodes CDR1 LNHDA and CDR2 SQIVND (reference sequence). This CDR3 is 13 amino acids long.

CDR3 sequence: CASSQGQYNEQFF. CDR3 bases: TGTGCCAGCAGCCAGGGACAGTACAATGAGCAGTTCTTC. This chain uses TRBV7-9 with TRBJ2-1; 7 bases map to TRBD1. V lost 5 bases, J lost 4 bases, and 2 bases stayed unmatched. Germline-derived CDR1 and CDR2 are SEHNR and FQNEAQ (reference sequence). This CDR3 comprises 13 residues.

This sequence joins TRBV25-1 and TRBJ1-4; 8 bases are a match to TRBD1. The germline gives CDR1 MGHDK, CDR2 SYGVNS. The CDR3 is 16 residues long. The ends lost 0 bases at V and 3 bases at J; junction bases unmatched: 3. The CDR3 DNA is TGTGCCAGCAGTGAATACAGGGGGCGAGCTAATGAAAAACTGTTTTTT. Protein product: CASSEYRGRANEKLFF.

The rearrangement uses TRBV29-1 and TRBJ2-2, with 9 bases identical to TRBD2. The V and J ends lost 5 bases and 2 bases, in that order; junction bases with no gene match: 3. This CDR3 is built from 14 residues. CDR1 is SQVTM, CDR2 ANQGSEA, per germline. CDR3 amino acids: CSVWGLANTGELFF. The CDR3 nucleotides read TGCAGCGTTTGGGGACTAGCAAACACCGGGGAGCTGTTTTTT.

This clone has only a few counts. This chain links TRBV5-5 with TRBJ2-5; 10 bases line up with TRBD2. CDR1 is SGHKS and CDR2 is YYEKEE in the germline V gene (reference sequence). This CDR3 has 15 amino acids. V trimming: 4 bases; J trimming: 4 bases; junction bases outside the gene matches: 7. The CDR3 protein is CASSRSGREVETQYF. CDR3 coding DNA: TGTGCCAGCAGCCGAAGCGGGAGGGAAGTAGAGACCCAGTACTTC.

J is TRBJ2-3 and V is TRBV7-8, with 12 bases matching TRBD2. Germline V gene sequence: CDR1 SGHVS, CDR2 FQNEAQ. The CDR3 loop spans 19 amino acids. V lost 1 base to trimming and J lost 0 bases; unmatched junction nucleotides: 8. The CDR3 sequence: CASSLGLAGGWWSTDTQYF. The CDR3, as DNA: TGTGCCAGCAGCTTAGGGCTAGCGGGAGGGTGGTGGAGCACAGATACGCAGTATTTT. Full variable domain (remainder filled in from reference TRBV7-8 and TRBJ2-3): GAGVSQSPRYKVAKRGQDVALRCDPISGHVSLFWYQQALGQGPEFLTYFQNEAQLDKSGLPSDRFFAERPEGSVSTLKIQRTQQEDSAVYLCASSLGLAGGWWSTDTQYFGPGTRLTVL.

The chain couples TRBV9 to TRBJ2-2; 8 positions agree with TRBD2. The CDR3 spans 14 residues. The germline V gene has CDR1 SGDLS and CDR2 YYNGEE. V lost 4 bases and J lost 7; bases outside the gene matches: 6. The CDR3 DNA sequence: TGTGCCAGCAGCCCGGGAGGGCCGGACGGGGAGCTGTTTTTT. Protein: CASSPGGPDGELFF.

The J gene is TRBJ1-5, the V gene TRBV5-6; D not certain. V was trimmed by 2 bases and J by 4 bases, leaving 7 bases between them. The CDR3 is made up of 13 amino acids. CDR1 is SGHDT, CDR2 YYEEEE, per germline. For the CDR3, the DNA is TGTGCCAGCAGCTTATTCACAAATCAGCCCCAGCATTTT. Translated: CASSLFTNQPQHF.

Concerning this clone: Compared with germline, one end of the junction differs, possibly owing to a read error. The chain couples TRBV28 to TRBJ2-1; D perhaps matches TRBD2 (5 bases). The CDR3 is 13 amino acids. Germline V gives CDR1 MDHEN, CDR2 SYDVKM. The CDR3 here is CATSTRPYNEQFF. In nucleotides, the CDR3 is TGTGCCACCAGTACTAGGCCCTACAATGAGCAGTTCTTC. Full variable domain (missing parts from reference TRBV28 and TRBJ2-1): DVKVTQSSRYLVKRTGEKVFLECVQDMDHENMFWYRQDPGLGLRLIYFSYDVKMKEKGDIPEGYSVSREKKERFSLILESASTNQTSMYLCATSTRPYNEQFFGPGTRLTVL.